This is a list of T cell receptor beta chains from one sample in a study of beta chain features in type 1 diabetes. Clones were read by immunoSEQ multiplex PCR, and TCRdb kept only the in-frame ones, dropping some. Of about 660,000 clones detected, over 12% appear once; the ten largest clones hold around 0.04%. The source material was naive CD4+ T cells from blood. The receptor set was obtained from a man aged 18-30 years with type 1 diabetes. The CDR3 runs from the conserved cysteine through the conserved F or W. A D gene is named only where the DNA matches it firmly. The size field is filled for only some rows; it gives once, few, many or a size class.

len: 14; j_gene: TRBJ2-7; v_gene: TRBV29-1; abundance: NA; d_gene: NA; CDR3nt: TGCAGCGCCAGAAAGGGAGCCGCACCCTACGAGCAGTACTTC; CDR3aa: CSARKGAAPYEQYF
len: 14; j_gene: TRBJ2-4; v_gene: TRBV5-1; abundance: NA; d_gene: TRBD2; CDR3nt: TGCGCCAGCAGCTCTTTAGCGGGGAGGAGCATTCAGTACTTC; CDR3aa: CASSSLAGRSIQYF
len: 12; j_gene: TRBJ2-7; v_gene: TRBV6-5; abundance: NA; d_gene: NA; CDR3nt: TGTGCCAGCAGTTACTCGAAGAACGAGCAGTACTTC; CDR3aa: CASSYSKNEQYF
len: 14; j_gene: TRBJ2-6; v_gene: TRBV18; abundance: NA; d_gene: NA; CDR3nt: TGTGCCAGCTCACCACCTGCTGGGGCCAACGTCCTGACTTTC; CDR3aa: CASSPPAGANVLTF
len: 14; j_gene: TRBJ2-5; v_gene: TRBV7-9; abundance: few; d_gene: TRBD2; CDR3nt: TGTGCCAGCAGCCCGGGACTACTCCAAGAGACCCAGTACTTC; CDR3aa: CASSPGLLQETQYF
len: 15; j_gene: TRBJ2-7; v_gene: TRBV10-3; abundance: NA; d_gene: TRBD1; CDR3nt: TGTGCCATCAGTGAGTCGACCTCCAGGGGGTACGAGCAGTACTTC; CDR3aa: CAISESTSRGYEQYF
len: 10; j_gene: TRBJ1-1; v_gene: TRBV29-1; abundance: NA; d_gene: NA; CDR3nt: TGCAGCGTTGAAGCCGGAAGGGCTTTCTTT; CDR3aa: CSVEAGRAFF
len: 14; j_gene: TRBJ1-1; v_gene: TRBV18; abundance: NA; d_gene: NA; CDR3nt: TGTGCCAGCTTCCCGACAGCTGGGGACACTGAAGCTTTCTTT; CDR3aa: CASFPTAGDTEAFF
len: 15; j_gene: TRBJ2-3; v_gene: TRBV25-1; abundance: few; d_gene: NA; CDR3nt: TGTGCCAGCAGTGGAGGGACCCTGGGAGCAGATACGCAGTATTTT; CDR3aa: CASSGGTLGADTQYF
len: 14; j_gene: TRBJ1-2; v_gene: TRBV4-2; abundance: few; d_gene: NA; CDR3nt: TGTGCCAGCAGCCCAGGGGACACTAACTATGGCTACACCTTC; CDR3aa: CASSPGDTNYGYTF
len: 12; j_gene: TRBJ1-1; v_gene: TRBV5-1; abundance: NA; d_gene: NA; CDR3nt: TGCGCCAGCAGCTTGGGACAAGGCGAAGCTTTCTTT; CDR3aa: CASSLGQGEAFF
len: 14; j_gene: TRBJ2-1; v_gene: TRBV7-6; abundance: few; d_gene: NA; CDR3nt: TGTGCCAGCAGCTTAGTTCCGGGGACGAATGAGCAGTTCTTC; CDR3aa: CASSLVPGTNEQFF
len: 15; j_gene: TRBJ2-7; v_gene: TRBV6-5; abundance: few; d_gene: TRBD1; CDR3nt: TGTGCCAGCAGTTACTCGATGCAGGGGGCTTACGAGCAGTACTTC; CDR3aa: CASSYSMQGAYEQYF
len: 13; j_gene: TRBJ2-3; v_gene: TRBV14; abundance: NA; d_gene: NA; CDR3nt: TGTGCCAGCAGCCCTTCCCAGACAGATACGCAGTATTTT; CDR3aa: CASSPSQTDTQYF
len: 15; j_gene: TRBJ2-7; v_gene: TRBV7-9; abundance: NA; d_gene: TRBD1; CDR3nt: TGTGCCAGCAGCCAAACAGACAGGGGAGCGGACGAGCAGTACTTC; CDR3aa: CASSQTDRGADEQYF
len: 15; j_gene: TRBJ1-4; v_gene: TRBV7-9; abundance: few; d_gene: NA; CDR3nt: TGTGCCAGCAGCTTAGGGCAGGGAGCTAATGAAAAACTGTTTTTT; CDR3aa: CASSLGQGANEKLFF
len: 16; j_gene: TRBJ2-7; v_gene: TRBV7-6; abundance: few; d_gene: TRBD2; CDR3nt: TGTGCCAGCAGCTTAGGCTCCACGGGGGGCTCCTACGAGCAGTACTTC; CDR3aa: CASSLGSTGGSYEQYF
len: 14; j_gene: TRBJ1-1; v_gene: TRBV5-4; abundance: NA; d_gene: NA; CDR3nt: TGTGCCAGCCGCCCCCGAGGGGGGAACACTGAAGCTTTCTTT; CDR3aa: CASRPRGGNTEAFF
len: 15; j_gene: TRBJ2-7; v_gene: TRBV19; abundance: NA; d_gene: NA; CDR3nt: TGTGCCAGTAGTACACTTTGGGACGGATCCTACGAGCAGTACTTC; CDR3aa: CASSTLWDGSYEQYF
len: 16; j_gene: TRBJ2-7; v_gene: TRBV13; abundance: few; d_gene: NA; CDR3nt: TGTGCCAGCAGCACCCTGGACAGTAACTCCTCCTACGAGCAGTACTTC; CDR3aa: CASSTLDSNSSYEQYF
len: 17; j_gene: TRBJ1-3; v_gene: TRBV4-1; abundance: NA; d_gene: NA; CDR3nt: TGCGCCAGCAGCCAAGAAGGAGGAGTCCTCTCTGGAAACACCATATATTTT; CDR3aa: CASSQEGGVLSGNTIYF
len: 14; j_gene: TRBJ2-1; v_gene: TRBV10-3; abundance: many; d_gene: TRBD2; CDR3nt: TGTGCCGCTACCGGGGGCGGGAGGGCCTATGAGCAGTTCTTC; CDR3aa: CAATGGGRAYEQFF
len: 15; j_gene: TRBJ2-7; v_gene: TRBV25-1; abundance: NA; d_gene: TRBD1; CDR3nt: TGTGCCAGCACCGAAGGGACAGGGACGTACTACGAGCAGTACTTC; CDR3aa: CASTEGTGTYYEQYF
len: 16; j_gene: TRBJ2-1; v_gene: TRBV7-2; abundance: NA; d_gene: NA; CDR3nt: TGTGCCAGCAGCTTAGGGCAGGACTACTCCTACAATGAGCAGTTCTTC; CDR3aa: CASSLGQDYSYNEQFF
len: 15; j_gene: TRBJ2-1; v_gene: TRBV7-9; abundance: few; d_gene: TRBD1; CDR3nt: TGTGCCAGCAGCTTCTGGACAGGGGGCATCAATGAGCAGTTCTTC; CDR3aa: CASSFWTGGINEQFF
len: 15; j_gene: TRBJ2-4; v_gene: TRBV2; abundance: NA; d_gene: TRBD2; CDR3nt: TGTGCCAGCAGGATGGAAAGCGGGGGCAAAAACATTCAGTACTTC; CDR3aa: CASRMESGGKNIQYF
len: 14; j_gene: TRBJ2-7; v_gene: TRBV4-1; abundance: NA; d_gene: NA; CDR3nt: TGCGCCAGCAGCCAAGACAGAACCTCCTACGAGCAGTACTTC; CDR3aa: CASSQDRTSYEQYF
len: 13; j_gene: TRBJ2-7; v_gene: TRBV9; abundance: few; d_gene: TRBD1; CDR3nt: TGTGCCAGCAGTGTTACCAGGGGGAACGAGCAGTACTTC; CDR3aa: CASSVTRGNEQYF
len: 17; j_gene: TRBJ1-1; v_gene: TRBV2; abundance: few; d_gene: TRBD1; CDR3nt: TGTGCCAGCAGTGACCCATTAGAGCCGACAGGGTTGACTGAAGCTTTCTTT; CDR3aa: CASSDPLEPTGLTEAFF
len: 18; j_gene: TRBJ1-1; v_gene: TRBV9; abundance: few; d_gene: NA; CDR3nt: TGTGCCAGCAGTGTGAGTGCCCAAGAAGAGGGTTGGAACACTGAAGCTTTCTTT; CDR3aa: CASSVSAQEEGWNTEAFF
len: 14; j_gene: TRBJ2-3; v_gene: TRBV11-2; abundance: NA; d_gene: NA; CDR3nt: TGTGCCAGCAGCTTAGTTCTAGCGACAGATACGCAGTATTTT; CDR3aa: CASSLVLATDTQYF
len: 14; j_gene: TRBJ2-7; v_gene: TRBV2; abundance: few; d_gene: TRBD1; CDR3nt: TGTGCCAGCACCCCCGGGACAGGGCCGCCCGAGCAGTACTTC; CDR3aa: CASTPGTGPPEQYF
len: 13; j_gene: TRBJ2-5; v_gene: TRBV10-3; abundance: few; d_gene: NA; CDR3nt: TGTGCCATCAGTTACAGTGGCGAAGAGACCCAGTACTTC; CDR3aa: CAISYSGEETQYF
len: 16; j_gene: TRBJ1-4; v_gene: TRBV7-9; abundance: few; d_gene: NA; CDR3nt: TGTGCCAGCAGCCCTCCAACGGGGACAACTAATGAAAAACTGTTTTTT; CDR3aa: CASSPPTGTTNEKLFF
len: 15; j_gene: TRBJ2-5; v_gene: TRBV5-4; abundance: NA; d_gene: NA; CDR3nt: TGTGCCAGCAGCTTTGGGGGCGCCCTGGGAGAGACCCAGTACTTC; CDR3aa: CASSFGGALGETQYF
len: 14; j_gene: TRBJ2-3; v_gene: TRBV5-4; abundance: few; d_gene: NA; CDR3nt: TGTGCCAGCACCGCCGGGACCCAGCCAGATACGCAGTATTTT; CDR3aa: CASTAGTQPDTQYF
len: 16; j_gene: TRBJ1-5; v_gene: TRBV5-1; abundance: few; d_gene: TRBD1; CDR3nt: TGCGCCAGCAGCTTGCTCGGACAGGGAGTTGATCAGCCCCAGCATTTT; CDR3aa: CASSLLGQGVDQPQHF
len: 14; j_gene: TRBJ1-1; v_gene: TRBV4-1; abundance: NA; d_gene: NA; CDR3nt: TGCGCCAGCAGCCCCGCGGTACAGAACACTGAAGCTTTCTTT; CDR3aa: CASSPAVQNTEAFF
len: 15; j_gene: TRBJ2-7; v_gene: TRBV5-1; abundance: NA; d_gene: TRBD2; CDR3nt: TGCGCCAGCAGCTTGGCGATAGCGGGAGCCTACGAGCAGTACTTC; CDR3aa: CASSLAIAGAYEQYF
len: 9; j_gene: TRBJ2-1; v_gene: TRBV20-1; abundance: NA; d_gene: NA; CDR3nt: TGTACGGGAAGACGTGAGCAGTTCTTC; CDR3aa: CTGRREQFF
len: 16; j_gene: TRBJ2-2; v_gene: TRBV14; abundance: NA; d_gene: TRBD1; CDR3nt: TGTGCCAGCAGCCAACCGGACAGGGGGAAGAGAGGGGAGCTGTTTTTT; CDR3aa: CASSQPDRGKRGELFF
len: 13; j_gene: TRBJ2-1; v_gene: TRBV7-2; abundance: NA; d_gene: NA; CDR3nt: TGTGCCAGCAGCGCTGCTTCTTACAATGAGCAGTTCTTC; CDR3aa: CASSAASYNEQFF
len: 17; j_gene: TRBJ2-1; v_gene: TRBV14; abundance: few; d_gene: TRBD2; CDR3nt: TGTGCCAGCAGCCTCTATATTCTAGCGGGAGTCTACAATGAGCAGTTCTTC; CDR3aa: CASSLYILAGVYNEQFF
len: 17; j_gene: TRBJ1-5; v_gene: TRBV4-3; abundance: few; d_gene: NA; CDR3nt: TGCGCCAGCAGCCAAGATTCCCACAGCTTTAGCAATCAGCCCCAGCATTTT; CDR3aa: CASSQDSHSFSNQPQHF
len: 13; j_gene: TRBJ1-5; v_gene: TRBV5-6; abundance: NA; d_gene: NA; CDR3nt: TGTGCCAGCAGCTACTATAGCAATCAGCCCCAGCATTTT; CDR3aa: CASSYYSNQPQHF
len: 12; j_gene: TRBJ2-1; v_gene: TRBV19; abundance: NA; d_gene: TRBD1; CDR3nt: TGTGCCAGTGGGACAGGGGGCAATGAGCAGTTCTTC; CDR3aa: CASGTGGNEQFF
len: 15; j_gene: TRBJ2-5; v_gene: TRBV6-5; abundance: NA; d_gene: NA; CDR3nt: TGTGCCAGCAGTTACTCGTGGGTATTGGAAGAGACCCAGTACTTC; CDR3aa: CASSYSWVLEETQYF
len: 16; j_gene: TRBJ2-7; v_gene: TRBV14; abundance: NA; d_gene: TRBD1; CDR3nt: TGTGCCAGCAGCCAAGACAGGGACAGGGTTAGGCACGAGCAGTACTTC; CDR3aa: CASSQDRDRVRHEQYF
len: 11; j_gene: TRBJ2-7; v_gene: TRBV10-3; abundance: few; d_gene: NA; CDR3nt: TGTGCCATCAGTGAGGCTTACGAGCAGTACTTC; CDR3aa: CAISEAYEQYF
len: 14; j_gene: TRBJ1-2; v_gene: TRBV5-1; abundance: NA; d_gene: NA; CDR3nt: TGCGCCAGCAGCTCCGGGGGCTTCTCTCACGGCTACACCTTC; CDR3aa: CASSSGGFSHGYTF
len: 15; j_gene: TRBJ1-4; v_gene: TRBV30; abundance: few; d_gene: NA; CDR3nt: TGTGCCTGGAGTGGGAAGACAGGCGAGAATGAAAAACTGTTTTTT; CDR3aa: CAWSGKTGENEKLFF
len: 16; j_gene: TRBJ2-1; v_gene: TRBV7-9; abundance: few; d_gene: TRBD2; CDR3nt: TGTGCCAGCAGCTCGATGGGACTAGCGGGAGGGCATGAGCAGTTCTTC; CDR3aa: CASSSMGLAGGHEQFF
len: 14; j_gene: TRBJ2-5; v_gene: TRBV27; abundance: NA; d_gene: TRBD1; CDR3nt: TGTGCCAGCAGTACCCCGGACAGGGCAGGGACCCAGTACTTC; CDR3aa: CASSTPDRAGTQYF
len: 16; j_gene: TRBJ1-6; v_gene: TRBV6-5; abundance: NA; d_gene: NA; CDR3nt: TGTGCCAGCAGTTACTCGAAGGCAGTTCCGAATTCACCCCTCCACTTT; CDR3aa: CASSYSKAVPNSPLHF
len: 14; j_gene: TRBJ2-5; v_gene: TRBV2; abundance: NA; d_gene: TRBD2; CDR3nt: TGTGCCAGCACTGGACTAGCGGGGGTGAAGACCCAGTACTTC; CDR3aa: CASTGLAGVKTQYF